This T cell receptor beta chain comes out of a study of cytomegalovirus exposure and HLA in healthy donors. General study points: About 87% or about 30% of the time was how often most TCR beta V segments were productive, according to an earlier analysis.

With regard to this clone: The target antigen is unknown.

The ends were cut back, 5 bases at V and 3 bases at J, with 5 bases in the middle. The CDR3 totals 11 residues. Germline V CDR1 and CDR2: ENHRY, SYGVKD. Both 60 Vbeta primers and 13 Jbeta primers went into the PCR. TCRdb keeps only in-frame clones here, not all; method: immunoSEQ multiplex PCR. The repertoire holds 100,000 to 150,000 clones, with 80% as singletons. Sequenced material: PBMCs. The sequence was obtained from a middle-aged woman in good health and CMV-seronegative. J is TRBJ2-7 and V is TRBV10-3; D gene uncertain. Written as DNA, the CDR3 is TGTGCCATCAGTCAGGACTACGAGCAGTACTTC. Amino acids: CAISQDYEQYF.